The present T cell receptor (beta chain) was sequenced within a study of T cells in localized non-small cell lung cancer. The study, taken as a whole, reports: Uninvolved adjacent lung had the highest recorded T cell clonality, with tumor below it. Out of the top 100 tumor clones, a median about 58 were seen in adjacent lung.

For this clone: Its antigen is not identified.

Profiled with immunoSEQ multiplex PCR; TCRdb holds only in-frame clones, not every one. Seen here are some 82,000 clones, 80% observed once, and the top ten hold about a fifth. Trimming removed 1 base at V and 3 bases at J, with 7 bases between. Germline CDR1 reads MDHEN; CDR2 reads SYDVKM. The CDR3 has 14 residues. V gene TRBV28 combines with J gene TRBJ1-5, with D uncertain. Sequenced here: PBMCs, sampled before any cancer treatment. This receptor was taken from a man aged 40 to 75 with stage II squamous cell lung carcinoma. This CDR3 reads CASSLSGPNQPQHF. The CDR3 coding sequence is TGTGCCAGCAGTTTATCAGGCCCCAATCAGCCCCAGCATTTT.